A single sample gave rise to the 26 T cell receptor beta chains below, sequenced in a study of blood T cell repertoires in COVID-19. The table came from immunoSEQ multiplex PCR; TCRdb's copy has only in-frame clones and leaves some out. The table includes about 120,000 clones, roughly four fifths detected once. The sample taken for sequencing was peripheral blood. The receptors were gathered from a woman in her 70s with acute or convalescent COVID-19.

V gene TRBV27 combines with J gene TRBJ2-6, with D possibly TRBD2 on 5 matching bases. The V end was cut by 2 bases, the J end by 2 bases, with 10 bases between. The CDR3 loop spans 16 amino acids. Germline CDR1 MNHEY, CDR2 SMNVEV (reference sequence). CDR3 residues: CASSLGLGAGANVLTF. CDR3 sequence (DNA): TGTGCCAGCAGTTTAGGGTTGGGAGCTGGGGCCAACGTCCTGACTTTC.

The sample holds one count of this clone. The rearrangement joins TRBV18 to TRBJ1-1; 7 bases match TRBD1. V lost 3 bases, J lost 0 bases, and 10 bases stayed unmatched. Per germline, CDR1 KGHSH and CDR2 LQKENI. This CDR3 is 17 amino acids long. The CDR3 loop reads CASSPGGGIGMNTEAFF. CDR3 bases: TGTGCCAGCTCACCTGGAGGGGGCATTGGTATGAACACTGAAGCTTTCTTT. The full variable domain, rest sourced from reference TRBV18 and TRBJ1-1, is NAGVMQNPRHLVRRRGQEARLRCSPMKGHSHVYWYRQLPEEGLKFMVYLQKENIIDESGMPKERFSAEFPKEGPSILRIQQVVRGDSAAYFCASSPGGGIGMNTEAFFGQGTRLTVV.

This sequence joins TRBV30 and TRBJ1-1; weak D call: TRBD1 (5 bases). CDR3 length equals 12 residues. Trimming removed 5 bases at V and 7 bases at J, with 14 bases between. Germline V lookup: CDR1 GTSNPN, CDR2 SVGIG (reference sequence). This CDR3 reads CAWSFVTGEAFF. The CDR3 bases are TGTGCCTGGTCGTTTGTCACAGGTGAAGCTTTCTTT. The full variable domain, its missing parts supplied by reference TRBV30 and TRBJ1-1, is SQTIHQWPATLVQPVGSPLSLECTVEGTSNPNLYWYRQAAGRGLQLLFYSVGIGQISSEVPQNLSASRPQDRQFILSSKKLLLSDSGFYLCAWSFVTGEAFFGQGTRLTVV.

This clone showed up just a few times. The CDR3 coding sequence is TGTGCCAGCAGCCAAATGACAGGAAACTATGGCTACACCTTC. As protein: CASSQMTGNYGYTF. The genes are TRBV3-1 (or the pseudogene TRBV3-2) and TRBJ1-2; a possible D gene is TRBD1 (6 bases). The ends were cut back, 2 bases at V and 2 bases at J, with 9 bases in the middle. The germline CDR1 and CDR2 sequences are LGHDT and YNNKEL (reference sequence). The CDR3 loop spans 14 amino acids.

This chain links TRBV27 with TRBJ1-5; D uncertain. Germline CDR1 reads MNHEY; CDR2 reads SMNVEV (reference sequence). Trimming removed 3 bases from V and 2 bases from J, with 5 bases in between. The CDR3 has 13 amino acids. The CDR3 here is CASSLQGNQPQHF. In DNA, the CDR3 is TGTGCCAGCAGTTTGCAGGGCAATCAGCCCCAGCATTTT.

The chain uses TRBV5-1 and TRBJ1-1; D not certain. The CDR3 is 18 residues long. Looked up from germline, CDR1 is SGHRS and CDR2 is YFSETQ. V lost 0 bases and J lost 3, with 21 bases in between. Written as DNA, the CDR3 is TGCGCCAGCAGCTTGGCCCCCCGCTCCCTAGAACACGACACTGAAGCTTTCTTT. Its protein is CASSLAPRSLEHDTEAFF.

This chain joins TRBV7-2 and TRBJ1-1; D is unclear. This CDR3 has 12 residues. Trimming removed 1 base from V and 11 bases from J, with 11 bases in between. Germline-derived CDR1 and CDR2 are SGHTA and FQGNSA. DNA for the CDR3: TGTGCCAGCAGCTTAGACTTAGAGTCCGCTTTCTTT. Amino acid sequence: CASSLDLESAFF.

This rearrangement joins TRBV5-1 to TRBJ1-1; D uncertain. This CDR3 has 14 amino acids. CDR1 SGHRS and CDR2 YFSETQ come from the germline V gene. Between the trimmed V and J ends, which lost 3 bases and 2 bases, there was a span of 11 bases. CDR3 in DNA: TGCGCCAGCAGCTACCCGGAGGGAAACACTGAAGCTTTCTTT. Its protein product is CASSYPEGNTEAFF.

This rearrangement joins TRBV30 to TRBJ1-2, with D possibly being TRBD1 (6 bases). Trimming took off 0 bases at V and 6 bases at J, with 11 bases between the two ends. The germline CDR1 and CDR2 sequences are GTSNPN and SVGIG (reference sequence). The CDR3 is 13 amino acids. The CDR3 region is CAWSVPGTNGYTF. The CDR3 nucleotides are TGTGCCTGGAGTGTTCCCGGGACAAATGGCTACACCTTC.

V is TRBV11-2 and J is TRBJ1-4; possibly TRBD1 for D (5 bases). V shed 2 bases and J shed 4 bases, with 14 bases lying between them. CDR1 is SGHAT and CDR2 is FQNNGV in the germline V gene. This CDR3 contains 16 residues. The CDR3 nucleotides read TGTGCCAGCAGCTTAATGAGGCAGGGTAATAATGAAAAACTGTTTTTT. This translates into CASSLMRQGNNEKLFF.

The chain employs TRBV7-8 and TRBJ1-5, with 9 bases matching TRBD1. V was clipped by 4 bases and J by 2 bases; unmatched bases: 12. From germline, CDR1 is SGHVS and CDR2 FQNEAQ. CDR3 length: 18 residues. The CDR3 coding sequence is TGTGCCAGCAGCTCCTCCTGGGACAGGGTTTCGGGCAATCAGCCCCAGCATTTT. Translated: CASSSSWDRVSGNQPQHF.

The gene calls are TRBV2 and TRBJ2-2; 8 bases are a match to TRBD1. Germline trimming cut 10 bases from V and 6 bases from J; bases unmatched to any gene: 10. CDR3 size: 14 residues. Germline V lookup: CDR1 SNHLY, CDR2 FYNNEI. The CDR3 loop is CATTRDRFPGELFF. The CDR3 DNA reads as TGTGCCACCACCCGGGACAGGTTCCCCGGGGAGCTGTTTTTT.

The chain couples TRBV7-8 to TRBJ2-2; D gene unclear. Trimming shortened V by 5 bases and J by 9 bases, and 10 bases separated the two germline ends. CDR3 size: 12 residues. Per the germline V gene, CDR1 is SGHVS and CDR2 is FQNEAQ. The CDR3 sequence: CASSPSRWELFF. In DNA, the CDR3 is TGTGCCAGCAGCCCCTCGCGATGGGAGCTGTTTTTT.

This rearrangement joins TRBV7-2 to TRBJ2-5; D is perhaps TRBD2 (7 bases). Per germline, CDR1 SGHTA and CDR2 FQGNSA. V dropped 6 bases and J dropped 4 bases, with 18 bases sitting between them. The CDR3 totals 15 residues. The CDR3, as DNA: TGTGCCAGCAGGCCCAGGGGAGGGAGGGGAGAGACCCAGTACTTC. As protein: CASRPRGGRGETQYF.

J is TRBJ2-3 and V is TRBV5-6, with 11 nucleotides matching TRBD2. Germline CDR1 and CDR2: SGHDT and YYEEEE. Germline trimming cut 3 bases from V and 5 bases from J; bases unmatched to any gene: 5. The CDR3 totals 15 residues. The CDR3 DNA is TGTGCCAGCAGCTACCTACTAGCGGGGGAAGATACGCAGTATTTT. Translating it yields CASSYLLAGEDTQYF.

The chain has TRBV7-8 and TRBJ1-2; 7 bases line up with TRBD1. Per the germline V gene, CDR1 is SGHVS and CDR2 is FQNEAQ. The CDR3 is 14 amino acids. The junction had 10 bases not matched to a gene; V was cut back by 5 bases and J by 7 bases. CDR3 amino acids: CASSATGLVGGYTF. The CDR3 DNA reads TGTGCCAGCAGCGCGACAGGGTTAGTAGGTGGCTACACCTTC.

This sequence joins TRBV5-1 and TRBJ2-7, with 8 bases fitting TRBD2. The germline CDR1 and CDR2 sequences are SGHRS and YFSETQ. V lost 1 base to trimming and J lost 5 bases; unmatched junction nucleotides: 5. The length of the CDR3 is 14 residues. This CDR3 is CASSLPSGGNEQYF. The CDR3 DNA reads TGCGCCAGCAGCTTGCCCAGCGGGGGCAACGAGCAGTACTTC.

This chain joins TRBV4-2 and TRBJ2-2; TRBD2 aligns across 9 bases. J lost 1 base, V lost 4 bases, and 7 bases had no gene match. Germline V gene data show CDR1 as LGHNA and CDR2 as YNFKEQ. The CDR3 is 17 residues long. The DNA for the CDR3 is TGTGCCAGCAGCCCCCTCCTACTAGCGGGGAACACCGGGGAGCTGTTTTTT. Protein: CASSPLLLAGNTGELFF.

This chain joins TRBV27 and TRBJ1-2; the match to TRBD1 covers 8 bases. CDR3 length: 11 amino acids. The J segment lost 7 bases and the V segment lost 8 bases, leaving 3 bases of the junction unmatched. Germline CDR1 MNHEY, CDR2 SMNVEV (reference sequence). The CDR3 bases are TGTGCCAGCCAGGACAGGGTTGGCTACACCTTC. Translating it yields CASQDRVGYTF.

The genes are TRBV7-9 and TRBJ1-2; no definite D call. V was shortened by 1 base and J by 8 bases, with 8 bases between the two germline ends. The CDR3 sequence is 12 residues long. Per germline, CDR1 SEHNR and CDR2 FQNEAQ (reference sequence). CDR3 sequence reads: CASSLGTLGYTF. CDR3 DNA: TGTGCCAGCAGCTTAGGAACTTTAGGCTACACCTTC.

This clone was counted many times. This chain's CDR3 is CASSLGYSNSPLHF. In DNA form, the CDR3 reads TGTGCCAGCAGCTTAGGGTACTCAAATTCACCCCTCCACTTT. The V gene is TRBV7-9, the J gene TRBJ1-6; no firm D call. The CDR3 is made up of 14 amino acids. V gave up 1 base and J gave up 7 bases, with 8 bases separating them. CDR1 and CDR2 from the germline V gene are SEHNR and FQNEAQ (reference sequence).

This clone was detected once. At one boundary the junction diverges from the germline segment, which might be a read error. This chain connects TRBV18 to TRBJ2-1; D possibly corresponds to TRBD1 (6 bases). Germline V gene sequence: CDR1 KGHSH, CDR2 LQKENI. The CDR3 totals 10 residues. This CDR3 is CASSGDRTLF. Here the CDR3 DNA reads TGTGCCAGCTCAGGAGACAGGACGCTCTTC. Variable domain in full (rest from reference TRBV18 and TRBJ2-1): NAGVMQNPRHLVRRRGQEARLRCSPMKGHSHVYWYRQLPEEGLKFMVYLQKENIIDESGMPKERFSAEFPKEGPSILRIQQVVRGDSAAYFCASSGDRTLFGPGTRLTVL.

V usage is TRBV7-2 and J usage is TRBJ1-3; no definite D call. The ends were cut back, 5 bases at V and 3 bases at J, with 11 bases in the middle. The germline gives CDR1 SGHTA, CDR2 FQGNSA. The CDR3 spans 14 residues. As DNA, the CDR3 is TGTGCCAGCAGCCCCGAGGCAGTTGGAAACACCATATATTTT. It codes for CASSPEAVGNTIYF. Full variable domain (rest looked up from reference TRBV7-2 and TRBJ1-3): GAGVSQSPSNKVTEKGKDVELRCDPISGHTALYWYRQSLGQGLEFLIYFQGNSAPDKSGLPSDRFSAERTGGSVSTLTIQRTQQEDSAVYLCASSPEAVGNTIYFGEGSWLTVV.

The chain recombines TRBV7-7 with TRBJ2-2; D may be TRBD1 (6 bases). The germline V gene encodes CDR1 SSHAT and CDR2 FNYEAQ (reference sequence). V lost 4 bases to trimming and J lost 6 bases, with 12 bases between them. The CDR3 runs to 14 residues. The CDR3 loop is CASSSSTGSGELFF. CDR3 sequence (DNA): TGTGCCAGCAGCTCATCTACAGGGTCCGGGGAGCTGTTTTTT.

Turning to this clone: Other DNA variants within this sample encode the same CDR3. This chain connects TRBV5-1 to TRBJ1-2; 8 nucleotides line up with TRBD1. From germline, CDR1 is SGHRS and CDR2 YFSETQ. This CDR3 contains 14 residues. J gave up 3 bases and V 0 bases, and 1 base lay outside the gene matches. CDR3 nucleotides: TGCGCCAGCAGCTTGGCAGGGGGCGACTATGGCTACACCTTC. Translation: CASSLAGGDYGYTF.

As to this clone: The same CDR3 is also encoded by other DNA sequences in this sample. This chain joins TRBV3-1 (or the pseudogene TRBV3-2) and TRBJ1-5; no firm D call. Trimming cost V 4 bases and J 8 bases, with 12 bases left between them. The CDR3 has 13 residues. Germline values: CDR1 LGHDT, CDR2 YNNKEL (reference sequence). In nucleotides, the CDR3 is TGTGCCAGCAGCCCGAGTGCCGGGGAGCCCCAGCATTTT. Amino acid sequence: CASSPSAGEPQHF.